A selection of T cell receptor beta chains follows, all from one sample in a study of cytomegalovirus exposure and HLA in healthy donors. Method: immunoSEQ multiplex PCR; TCRdb's copy keeps in-frame clones and lacks some. The sample includes fewer than 150,000 clones, roughly 80% of them seen just once. Sequencing was performed on PBMCs. The receptors stem from a male donor in good health and CMV-seronegative. The CDR3 runs from the conserved cysteine through the conserved F or W. A D gene is named only where the DNA matches it firmly. Size is omitted from some rows. Given values are once, few, many or a class for expanded clones.

>TRBJ2-1|TRBV6-6|-|few
CASSQTETSYNEQFF
TGTGCCAGCAGTCAGACAGAAACTTCCTACAATGAGCAGTTCTTC
>TRBJ2-1|TRBV4-1|TRBD2|few
CASSQASGGAYNEQFF
TGCGCCAGCAGCCAAGCTAGCGGGGGGGCCTACAATGAGCAGTTCTTC
>TRBJ1-1|TRBV5-5|-|-
CASSQYVTRPGTEAFF
TGTGCCAGCAGCCAATATGTAACCAGGCCGGGGACTGAAGCTTTCTTT
>TRBJ1-1|TRBV29-1|TRBD1|-
CSVSGRDSSTEAFF
TGCAGCGTTTCGGGGCGGGACAGTTCCACTGAAGCTTTCTTT
>TRBJ1-2|TRBV30|-|-
CAWSVGLGSTYGYTF
TGTGCCTGGAGTGTTGGTTTGGGGAGCACCTATGGCTACACCTTC
>TRBJ2-1|TRBV5-5|TRBD2|once
CASSFGTSGGQEQFF
TGTGCCAGCAGCTTCGGGACTAGCGGCGGCCAGGAGCAGTTCTTC
>TRBJ1-6|TRBV9|-|-
CASSVESSPLHF
TGTGCCAGCAGCGTAGAGAGTTCACCCCTCCACTTT
>TRBJ2-7|TRBV6-5|TRBD1|-
CASSPDRGAYEQYF
TGTGCCAGCAGTCCGGACAGGGGAGCCTACGAGCAGTACTTC
>TRBJ2-7|TRBV9|TRBD2|-
CASSVVASGGLWEQYF
TGTGCCAGCAGCGTAGTGGCTAGCGGGGGGCTATGGGAGCAGTACTTC
>TRBJ1-1|TRBV27|-|-
CASSLYGYSNTEAFF
TGTGCCAGCAGTTTATACGGATACAGCAACACTGAAGCTTTCTTT
>TRBJ2-7|TRBV7-8|-|-
CASSLAARDIFSEQYF
TGTGCCAGCAGCTTAGCGGCCAGGGATATCTTCAGCGAGCAGTACTTC
>TRBJ2-3|TRBV19|-|few
CASSDSRADTQYF
TGTGCCAGTAGTGACTCTCGGGCAGATACGCAGTATTTT
>TRBJ1-1|TRBV4-3|-|few
CASSQGPDSGTEAFF
TGCGCCAGCAGCCAAGGGCCAGATAGCGGCACTGAAGCTTTCTTT
>TRBJ2-3|TRBV7-9|-|-
CASSLSPTDTQYF
TGTGCCAGCAGCTTATCTCCCACAGATACGCAGTATTTT
>TRBJ1-2|TRBV10-3|-|few
CAISEKAEVGYTF
TGTGCCATCAGCGAAAAGGCCGAGGTCGGCTACACCTTC
>TRBJ1-6|TRBV7-9|-|-
CASSLAVGQNNSPLHF
TGTGCCAGCAGCTTAGCGGTTGGACAGAATAATTCACCCCTCCACTTT
>TRBJ1-5|TRBV28|TRBD1|-
CASITGTGVYQPQHF
TGTGCCAGCATTACCGGGACAGGGGTATATCAGCCCCAGCATTTT
>TRBJ2-1|TRBV4-3|-|-
CASSQDRASYNEQFF
TGCGCCAGCAGCCAAGATCGTGCTAGCTACAATGAGCAGTTCTTC
>TRBJ2-3|TRBV30|TRBD2|once
CAWSTREGDTQYF
TGTGCCTGGAGTACCCGGGAGGGAGATACGCAGTATTTT
>TRBJ1-4|TRBV15|-|-
CATSRDPGATNEKLFF
TGTGCCACCAGCAGAGATCCGGGGGCAACTAATGAAAAACTGTTTTTT
>TRBJ1-4|TRBV6-1|-|few
CASKGEAGIGKLFF
TGTGCCAGCAAGGGCGAGGCAGGGATAGGAAAACTGTTTTTT
>TRBJ2-7|TRBV6-1|-|-
CASRAGGGYEQYF
TGTGCCAGCAGGGCAGGAGGAGGCTACGAGCAGTACTTC
>TRBJ2-1|TRBV25-1|TRBD1|-
CASSEDRDRAYNEQFF
TGTGCCAGCAGTGAAGACCGGGACAGGGCCTACAATGAGCAGTTCTTC
>TRBJ2-1|TRBV4-3|TRBD2|-
CASSPQAGLAGYEQFF
TGCGCCAGCAGCCCCCAGGCGGGACTAGCGGGATATGAGCAGTTCTTC
>TRBJ1-3|TRBV7-9|-|-
CASSSNLLTGQTLGNTIYF
TGTGCCAGCAGCTCTAACCTATTAACAGGGCAAACTCTCGGAAACACCATATATTTT
>TRBJ1-2|TRBV28|-|-
CASRQNPGDGYTF
TGTGCCAGCAGACAAAACCCAGGGGATGGCTACACCTTC
>TRBJ2-7|TRBV4-3|-|few
CASSQDKPSKHEQYF
TGCGCCAGCAGCCAAGATAAGCCTAGCAAGCACGAGCAGTACTTC
>TRBJ1-2|TRBV5-6|TRBD1|few
CASSLGTGTYGYTF
TGTGCCAGCAGCTTAGGGACAGGGACTTACGGCTACACCTTC
>TRBJ2-7|TRBV7-9|TRBD2|few
CSSSSTSGGLDEQYF
TGTTCCAGCAGCTCCACGTCGGGGGGGCTAGACGAGCAGTACTTC
>TRBJ1-6|TRBV18|-|few
CASSPGEGSPLHF
TGTGCCAGCTCACCAGGGGAGGGTTCACCCCTCCACTTT
>TRBJ2-5|TRBV9|TRBD1|-
CASSSSGTGFSGVLSETQYF
TGTGCCAGCAGCTCCTCCGGGACAGGGTTCAGCGGGGTCTTATCGGAGACCCAGTACTTC
>TRBJ2-5|TRBV5-4|-|-
CASSLNDWEETQYF
TGTGCCAGCAGCTTAAACGACTGGGAAGAGACCCAGTACTTC
>TRBJ2-7|TRBV5-1|TRBD1|-
CASSWDRGDYEQYF
TGCGCCAGCAGCTGGGACAGGGGAGATTACGAGCAGTACTTC